Below are 21 T cell receptor beta chains sequenced from a single sample in a study of read filtering for tumor transcriptome and immune sequencing. The library was built from around 0.4 ug RNA with molecular barcoded adaptors for alpha/delta and beta/gamma chains. TCRdb recomputed calls from the reads with MiXCR, one row per CDR3 protein. Of tens of thousands of distinct CDR3 sequences listed, 13% to 15% are singletons. The sample comprised a population of CD138-negative cells sorted from bone marrow. These TCRs come from a donor at least 40 years old with multiple myeloma.

The table lists this clonotype with many counts. The chain combines TRBV2 with TRBJ2-7; D remains unclear. CDR3 size: 14 residues. Germline loops: CDR1 SNHLY, CDR2 FYNNEI. V was trimmed by 4 bases and J by 1 base, leaving 11 bases between them. The CDR3 DNA is TGTGCCAGCAGTGCCCCGCTCCAGTCCTACGAGCAGTACTTC. As protein: CASSAPLQSYEQYF.

This clonotype was counted ten times or more. V is TRBV7-8 and J is TRBJ2-1; D not certain. The V gene's germline CDR1 is SGHVS and CDR2 FQNEAQ. CDR3 length: 11 residues. The V end lost 2 bases, the J end lost 7 bases, and 3 bases lay between the germline ends. In DNA, the CDR3 is TGTGCCAGCAGCTTACTTAATGAGCAGTTCTTC. This gives the protein CASSLLNEQFF.

The table lists this clonotype with many counts. The V gene is TRBV9, the J gene TRBJ2-3; D gene unclear. The germline V gene has CDR1 SGDLS and CDR2 YYNGEE. Trimming removed 3 bases at V and 2 bases at J, with 10 bases between. This CDR3 is built from 14 residues. CDR3 nucleotides: TGTGCCAGCAGCGGGGATCCGGCCACAGATACGCAGTATTTT. Translated, it gives CASSGDPATDTQYF. Variable domain in full (rest from reference TRBV9 and TRBJ2-3): DSGVTQTPKHLITATGQRVTLRCSPRSGDLSVYWYQQSLDQGLQFLIQYYNGEERAKGNILERFSAQQFPDLHSELNLSSLELGDSALYFCASSGDPATDTQYFGPGTRLTVL.

This clonotype was seen many times. The V gene is TRBV7-9, the J gene TRBJ2-7; D is perhaps TRBD1 (5 bases). Germline V gives CDR1 SEHNR, CDR2 FQNEAQ (reference sequence). This CDR3 is built from 14 residues. The ends were cut back, 5 bases at V and 5 bases at J, with 16 bases in the middle. In DNA, the CDR3 is TGTGCCAGCAGCGAAGCAGGGCCAAGGAACGAGCAGTACTTC. Translation gives CASSEAGPRNEQYF. The full variable domain, rest sourced from reference TRBV7-9 and TRBJ2-7, is DTGVSQNPRHKITKRGQNVTFRCDPISEHNRLYWYRQTLGQGPEFLTYFQNEAQLEKSRLLSDRFSAERPKGSFSTLEIQRTEQGDSAMYLCASSEAGPRNEQYFGPGTRLTVT.

This clonotype was counted at least ten times. The genes are TRBV7-9 and TRBJ1-1; unclear D gene. Germline V gene lookup returns CDR1 SEHNR and CDR2 FQNEAQ (reference sequence). V was cut by 4 bases and J by 2 bases, with 20 bases left in between. The CDR3 is made up of 17 amino acids. The CDR3 DNA reads as TGTGCCAGCAGCTGGAGACCAGGACTCAGCCTCAACACTGAAGCTTTCTTT. This sequence encodes CASSWRPGLSLNTEAFF.

At least ten counts were recorded for this clonotype. This chain links TRBV3-1 with TRBJ1-4, with 7 bases fitting TRBD1. The CDR3 is 15 amino acids. In germline, CDR1 is LGHDT, CDR2 YNNKEL (reference sequence). The V gene end was trimmed by 3 bases and the J gene end by 10 bases; junction bases not matched to a gene: 11. CDR3 DNA sequence: TGTGCCAGCAGCCATCCGGACAGGCTCAAAGGAAAACTGTTTTTT. Residues: CASSHPDRLKGKLFF.

This clonotype counts as medium-sized. This may be a read error: a much more frequent sequence differs by one nucleotide. The chain is built from TRBV10-3 and TRBJ1-4, with 10 bases aligning to TRBD1. Germline-derived CDR1 and CDR2 are ENHRY and SYGVKD. The CDR3 covers 13 residues. CDR3 sequence reads: CATTGTGDEKRFF. The CDR3 DNA is TGTGCCACTACCGGGACAGGGGATGAAAAACGGTTTTTT.

By sample share, this clonotype is medium-sized. V and J are TRBV5-1 and TRBJ2-1, with a possible D match to TRBD2 (6 bases). Trimming cost V 7 bases and J 5 bases, with 16 bases left between them. CDR1 and CDR2 (germline): SGHRS, YFSETQ. The CDR3 spans 14 residues. Written as DNA, the CDR3 is TGCGCCAGCGGAACTAGCCTTAAAAACAATGAGCAGTTCTTC. It codes for CASGTSLKNNEQFF.

Remarks on this clonotype: Just one base apart from a much larger clone, this may be a read error. The V call is TRBV7-2, the J call TRBJ1-5; D is undetermined. The J call may be wrong; the DNA end is better matched by TRBJ2-3. Germline CDR1 SGHTA, CDR2 FQGNSA. There are 14 residues in the CDR3. The CDR3 DNA reads as TGTGCCAGCAGCTGGGCCCCGAAGGATCAGCCCCAGTATTTT. This encodes CASSWAPKDQPQYF.

A few counts support this clonotype. The rearrangement uses TRBV12-3 or TRBV12-4 and TRBJ1-1; D gene ambiguous. This CDR3 is built from 15 residues. V lost 1 base and J lost 1, with 10 bases in between. The CDR3 DNA sequence: TGTGCCAGCAGTTTAGGGACGACGGGGAACACTGAAGCTTTCTTT. This translates into CASSLGTTGNTEAFF.

This clonotype was counted at least ten times. The rearrangement links TRBV12-3 or TRBV12-4 to TRBJ2-2, with D tentatively TRBD1 (6 bases). CDR3 size: 16 residues. V lost 7 bases, J lost 3 bases, and 18 bases lay in between. The CDR3 sequence is CASTHPRQADTGELFF. The CDR3 coding sequence is TGTGCCAGCACCCACCCCCGACAGGCAGACACCGGGGAGCTGTTTTTT.

This clonotype was picked up many times. For the CDR3, the DNA is TGCGCCAGCAGCTGGGGACAGGCGGAGCAGTACTTC. Residues: CASSWGQAEQYF. The chain recombines TRBV5-1 with TRBJ2-7, with 8 bases identical to TRBD1. After removal of 3 bases from V and 7 bases from J, the junction contained 3 bases not matched to a gene. CDR1 and CDR2 (germline): SGHRS, YFSETQ. CDR3 size: 12 residues.

This clonotype was seen ten or more times. This chain connects TRBV12-3 or TRBV12-4 to TRBJ1-3, with 7 bases matching TRBD1. Unmatched junction bases numbered 5, after V lost 7 bases and J lost 11 bases. The CDR3 covers 11 residues. Here the CDR3 DNA reads TGTGCCAGCACCCCGGACAGGTCCATATATTTT. Translation: CASTPDRSIYF.

This clonotype was recorded at least ten times. J is TRBJ1-1 and V is TRBV7-2, with D possibly TRBD1 on 6 matching bases. Germline V gives CDR1 SGHTA, CDR2 FQGNSA. V shed 1 base and J shed 2 bases, with 8 bases lying between them. The CDR3 is 14 residues long. Here the CDR3 DNA reads TGTGCCAGCAGCTTAGAGGGGGAAAACACTGAAGCTTTCTTT. Its protein is CASSLEGENTEAFF.

The chain recombines TRBV7-3 with TRBJ2-3; TRBD2 aligns across 8 bases. The CDR3 runs to 16 residues. V trimming: 5 bases; J trimming: 4 bases; junction bases outside the gene matches: 11. The V gene's germline CDR1 is SGHTA and CDR2 FQGTGA. The CDR3 nucleotides are TGTGCCAGCAGCCTGGTGGCGGGGGGAATAGCAGATACGCAGTATTTT. Translating it yields CASSLVAGGIADTQYF.

This clonotype has a count of ten or more. V gene TRBV6-5 combines with J gene TRBJ1-5; 8 nucleotides line up with TRBD1. The CDR3 is 16 residues long. Germline values: CDR1 MNHEY, CDR2 SVGAGI. After removal of 5 bases from V and 2 bases from J, the junction contained 8 bases not matched to a gene. CDR3 bases: TGTGCCAGCAGTAGACAGGGGATCGATGGCAATCAGCCCCAGCATTTT. Translating gives CASSRQGIDGNQPQHF.

This clonotype was found many times. CDR3 nucleotides: TGCAGTGCCATCCGAGGGGGGGCAGGGACTGAAGCTTTCTTT. Protein: CSAIRGGAGTEAFF. The chain recombines TRBV20-1 with TRBJ1-1; the D gene is possibly TRBD1 (6 bases). V lost 6 bases and J lost 5, with 19 bases in between. The CDR3 sequence is 14 residues long. The germline V gene encodes CDR1 DFQATT and CDR2 SNEGSKA (reference sequence).

This clonotype has ten or more counts. The chain has TRBV29-1 and TRBJ2-5, with 7 bases lining up with TRBD2. CDR1 and CDR2 from the germline V gene are SQVTM and ANQGSEA. V lost 3 bases, J lost 5 bases, and 9 bases stayed unmatched. The CDR3 is 14 residues long. Written as DNA, the CDR3 is TGCAGCGTTGACCCAGCGGGGTCCGGGGAGACCCAGTACTTC. Translated: CSVDPAGSGETQYF.

This clonotype was seen repeatedly, ten times or more. The rearrangement links TRBV18 to TRBJ1-1, with unresolved D. Germline V lookup: CDR1 KGHSH, CDR2 LQKENI. Trimming removed 3 bases from V and 1 base from J, with 9 bases in between. The CDR3 extends over 14 amino acids. CDR3 in amino acids: CASSPVAGNTEAFF. The CDR3 DNA sequence: TGTGCCAGCTCACCCGTCGCCGGGAACACTGAAGCTTTCTTT.

This clonotype was seen many times. The rearrangement links TRBV7-2 to TRBJ2-5, with D uncertain. V was cut by 4 bases and J by 5 bases, with 5 bases left in between. The CDR3 has 11 amino acids. The germline V gene encodes CDR1 SGHTA and CDR2 FQGNSA. CDR3 in DNA: TGTGCCAGCAGCTCAACTGAGACCCAGTACTTC. It is translated as CASSSTETQYF. Variable domain in full (rest from reference TRBV7-2 and TRBJ2-5): GAGVSQSPSNKVTEKGKDVELRCDPISGHTALYWYRQSLGQGLEFLIYFQGNSAPDKSGLPSDRFSAERTGGSVSTLTIQRTQQEDSAVYLCASSSTETQYFGPGTRLLVL.

This clonotype showed up many times. The chain combines TRBV15 with TRBJ2-7; D is undetermined. The ends were cut back, 1 base at V and 6 bases at J, with 16 bases in the middle. The V gene's germline CDR1 is LNHNV and CDR2 YYDKDF (reference sequence). The CDR3 runs to 15 residues. CDR3 nucleotide sequence: TGTGCCACCAGCAGAGTGAGGACCTTGCGCCCCGAGCAGTACTTC. The encoded protein is CATSRVRTLRPEQYF.